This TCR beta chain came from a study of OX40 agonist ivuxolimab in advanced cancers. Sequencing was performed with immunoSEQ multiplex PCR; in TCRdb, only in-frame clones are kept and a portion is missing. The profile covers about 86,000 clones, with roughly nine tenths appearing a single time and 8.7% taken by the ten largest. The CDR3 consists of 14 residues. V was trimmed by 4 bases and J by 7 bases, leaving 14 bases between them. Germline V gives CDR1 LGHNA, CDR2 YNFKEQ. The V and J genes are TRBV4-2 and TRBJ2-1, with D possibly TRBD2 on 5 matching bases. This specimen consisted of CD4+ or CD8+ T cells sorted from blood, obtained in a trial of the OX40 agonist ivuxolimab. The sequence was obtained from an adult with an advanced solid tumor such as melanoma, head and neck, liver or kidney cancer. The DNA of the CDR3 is TGTGCCAGCAGCCCCGGGGTGGTGAATAATGAGCAGTTCTTC. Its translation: CASSPGVVNNEQFF.